Shown below are 10 T cell receptor beta chains from a single sample sequenced in a study of shared T cell receptors in the human thymus. Using immunoSEQ multiplex PCR, the repertoire was profiled, and TCRdb retains in-frame clones only, with some absent. The sample lists around 730,000 clones, over 75% seen once, with more than 0.008% in the top ten. These same data were also listed under a study on human thymus T cells.

Sequences were obtained from thymocytes. The receptor source for this set is a girl under three years old with a congenital heart defect.

The CDR3: CASRTGTGSNEQYF. The DNA of the CDR3 is TGTGCCAGCAGAACCGGGACAGGGTCAAACGAGCAGTACTTC. The genes are TRBV27 and TRBJ2-5; 9 nucleotides agree with TRBD1. The J call is in doubt because the DNA end fits TRBJ2-7 better. CDR3 length equals 14 residues. Germline CDR1 and CDR2: MNHEY and SMNVEV (reference sequence).

The chain combines TRBV4-1 with TRBJ1-2, with D maybe TRBD1 (6 bases). The CDR3 length is 14 residues. Germline CDR1 reads MGHRA; CDR2 reads YSYEKL. V dropped 0 bases and J dropped 7 bases, with 12 bases sitting between them. The chain's CDR3 is CASSQEGGAGGYTF. CDR3 DNA: TGCGCCAGCAGCCAAGAGGGGGGGGCCGGTGGCTACACCTTC.

This chain joins TRBV9 and TRBJ2-5; TRBD2 aligns across 7 bases. The CDR3 runs 16 residues. Germline CDR1 SGDLS, CDR2 YYNGEE. V lost 3 bases and J lost 0; bases outside the gene matches: 8. This CDR3 reads CASSANPGGNQETQYF. The CDR3 DNA reads TGTGCCAGCAGCGCTAACCCGGGGGGTAACCAAGAGACCCAGTACTTC.

This chain connects TRBV4-2 to TRBJ2-7, with 10 bases lining up with TRBD2. The CDR3 length is 22 residues. V was pared by 4 bases and J by 0 bases, with 24 bases of the junction left unmatched. Per the germline V gene, CDR1 is LGHNA and CDR2 is YNFKEQ. The CDR3: CASSRSPNKRSKSGGVSYEQYF. In DNA, the CDR3 is TGTGCCAGCAGCCGGAGCCCCAACAAGAGATCGAAGAGCGGGGGGGTCTCCTACGAGCAGTACTTC.

The chain combines TRBV27 with TRBJ1-1; a possible D gene is TRBD1 (6 bases). The CDR3 is 16 residues long. With 6 bases removed from V and 3 bases from J, the gap between germline ends came to 20 bases. From germline, CDR1 is MNHEY and CDR2 SMNVEV (reference sequence). The CDR3 DNA follows: TGTGCCAGCAGGCCGAGTTCAGGGGAGTGGGACACTGAAGCTTTCTTT. This codes for CASRPSSGEWDTEAFF.

J is TRBJ2-1 and V is TRBV7-2; perhaps TRBD2 as D (6 bases). Trimming left V 1 base short and J 10 bases short, with 17 bases between. CDR1 SGHTA and CDR2 FQGNSA come from the germline V gene. The CDR3 runs to 15 residues. In nucleotides, the CDR3 is TGTGCCAGCAGCTTAGGGTTGCGGGGCCAGCCCGAGCAGTTCTTC. This translates into CASSLGLRGQPEQFF.

Only one count was recorded for this clone. V gene TRBV6-5 combines with J gene TRBJ1-3, with D maybe TRBD1 (6 bases). Germline V gene lookup returns CDR1 MNHEY and CDR2 SVGAGI. CDR3 size: 15 residues. V lost 7 bases to trimming and J lost 1 base, with 14 bases between them. CDR3 coding DNA: TGTGCCAGCATCAAACAGGGATTTTCTGGAAACACCATATATTTT. Translation: CASIKQGFSGNTIYF.

The rearrangement links TRBV7-6 to TRBJ1-2; no reliable D call. V dropped 3 bases and J dropped 4 bases, with 12 bases sitting between them. Germline-derived CDR1 and CDR2 are SGHVS and FNYEAQ. The CDR3 contains 14 residues. The CDR3 DNA sequence: TGTGCCAGCAGCTTGGAAGGGAGGACCTATGGCTACACCTTC. Residues: CASSLEGRTYGYTF.

The V gene is TRBV6-6, the J gene TRBJ1-2; TRBD1 is a possible D gene (5 bases). The CDR3 has 15 amino acids. Trimming removed 1 base at V and 4 bases at J, with 13 bases between. CDR1 and CDR2 from the germline V gene are MNHNY and SVGAGI (reference sequence). CDR3: CASSYFGSGAYGYTF. The DNA of the CDR3 is TGTGCCAGCAGTTACTTTGGCAGCGGGGCCTATGGCTACACCTTC.

The J gene is TRBJ1-5, the V gene TRBV5-1; D is undetermined. The CDR3 has 12 amino acids. The V gene lost 3 bases and the J gene lost 11 bases, with 12 bases spanning the gap. Germline V gene lookup returns CDR1 SGHRS and CDR2 YFSETQ. CDR3 protein: CASSSLQRAQHF. Written as DNA, the CDR3 is TGCGCCAGCAGCTCCCTACAGAGGGCCCAGCATTTT.